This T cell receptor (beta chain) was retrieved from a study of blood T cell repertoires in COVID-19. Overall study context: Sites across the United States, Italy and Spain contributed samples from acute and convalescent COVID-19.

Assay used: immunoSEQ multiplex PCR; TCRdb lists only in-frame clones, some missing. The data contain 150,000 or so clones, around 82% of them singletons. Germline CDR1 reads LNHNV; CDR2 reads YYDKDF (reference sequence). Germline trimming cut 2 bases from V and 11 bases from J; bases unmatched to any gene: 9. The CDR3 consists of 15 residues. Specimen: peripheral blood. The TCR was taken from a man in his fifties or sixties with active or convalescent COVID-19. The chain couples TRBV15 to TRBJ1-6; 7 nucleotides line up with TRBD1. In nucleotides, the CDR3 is TGTGCCACCAGCAGACTTCGACAGGGTTCTACACCCCTCCACTTT. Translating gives CATSRLRQGSTPLHF.